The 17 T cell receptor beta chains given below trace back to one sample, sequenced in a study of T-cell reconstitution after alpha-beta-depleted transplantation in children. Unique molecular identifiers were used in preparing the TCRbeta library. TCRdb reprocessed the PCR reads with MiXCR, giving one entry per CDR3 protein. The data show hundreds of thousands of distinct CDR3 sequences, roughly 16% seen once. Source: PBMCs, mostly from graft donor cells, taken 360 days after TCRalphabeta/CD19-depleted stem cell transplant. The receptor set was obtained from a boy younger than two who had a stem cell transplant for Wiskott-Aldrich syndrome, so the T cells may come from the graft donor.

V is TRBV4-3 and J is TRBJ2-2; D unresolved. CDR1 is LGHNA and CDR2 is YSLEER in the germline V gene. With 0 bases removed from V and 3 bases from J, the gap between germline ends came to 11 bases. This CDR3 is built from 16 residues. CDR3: CASSQDFTTYTGELFF. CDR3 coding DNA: TGCGCCAGCAGCCAAGATTTTACTACATACACCGGGGAGCTGTTTTTT.

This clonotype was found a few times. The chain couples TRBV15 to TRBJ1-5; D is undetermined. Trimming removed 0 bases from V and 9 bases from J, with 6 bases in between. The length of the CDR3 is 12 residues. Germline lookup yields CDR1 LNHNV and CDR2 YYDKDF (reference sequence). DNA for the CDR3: TGTGCCACCAGCAGAGAAGGGTGGCCCCAGCATTTT. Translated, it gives CATSREGWPQHF.

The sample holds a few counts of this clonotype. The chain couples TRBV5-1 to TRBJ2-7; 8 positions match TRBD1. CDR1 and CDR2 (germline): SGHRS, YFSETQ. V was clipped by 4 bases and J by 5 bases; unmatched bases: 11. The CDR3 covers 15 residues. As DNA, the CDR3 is TGCGCCAGCAGCGCGAGACAGGGGAATAGGGACGAGCAGTACTTC. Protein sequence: CASSARQGNRDEQYF.

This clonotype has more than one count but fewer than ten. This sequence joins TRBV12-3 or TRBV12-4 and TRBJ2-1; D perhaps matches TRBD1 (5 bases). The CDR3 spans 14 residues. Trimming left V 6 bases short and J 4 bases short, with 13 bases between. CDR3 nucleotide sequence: TGTGCCAGCAGCTTCTTGACAGTTTACAATGAGCAGTTCTTC. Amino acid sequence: CASSFLTVYNEQFF.

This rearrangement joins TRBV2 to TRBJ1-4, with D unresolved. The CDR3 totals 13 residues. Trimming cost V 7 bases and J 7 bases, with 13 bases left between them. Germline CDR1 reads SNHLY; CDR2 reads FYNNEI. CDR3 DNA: TGTGCCAGCACGAGTAGAGGTACTGAAAAACTGTTTTTT. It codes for CASTSRGTEKLFF. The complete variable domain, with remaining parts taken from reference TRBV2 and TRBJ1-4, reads EPEVTQTPSHQVTQMGQEVILRCVPISNHLYFYWYRQILGQKVEFLVSFYNNEISEKSEIFDDQFSVERPDGSNFTLKIRSTKLEDSAMYFCASTSRGTEKLFFGSGTQLSVL.

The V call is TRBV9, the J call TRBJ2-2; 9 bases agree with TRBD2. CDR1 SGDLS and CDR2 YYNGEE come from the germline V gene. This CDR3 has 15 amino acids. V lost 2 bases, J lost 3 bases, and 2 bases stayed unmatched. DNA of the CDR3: TGTGCCAGCAGCGTTGCGGGAGGGGACACCGGGGAGCTGTTTTTT. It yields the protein CASSVAGGDTGELFF.

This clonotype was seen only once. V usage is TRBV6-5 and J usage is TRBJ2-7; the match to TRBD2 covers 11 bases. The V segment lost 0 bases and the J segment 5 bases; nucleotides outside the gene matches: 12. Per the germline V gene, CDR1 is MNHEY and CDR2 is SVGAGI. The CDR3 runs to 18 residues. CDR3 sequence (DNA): TGTGCCAGCAGTTACTCGAGAACACTAGCGGGAGAAGGGAACGAGCAGTACTTC. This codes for CASSYSRTLAGEGNEQYF.

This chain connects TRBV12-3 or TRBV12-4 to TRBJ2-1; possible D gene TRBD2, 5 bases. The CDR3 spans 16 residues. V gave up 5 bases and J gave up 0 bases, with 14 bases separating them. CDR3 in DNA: TGTGCCAGCAGTCCCCGGGGTTTTGTCTCCTACAATGAGCAGTTCTTC. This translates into CASSPRGFVSYNEQFF.

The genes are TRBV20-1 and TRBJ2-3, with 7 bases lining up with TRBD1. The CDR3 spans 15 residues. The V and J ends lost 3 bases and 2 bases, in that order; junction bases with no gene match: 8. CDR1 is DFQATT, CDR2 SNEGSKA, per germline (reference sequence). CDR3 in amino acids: CSARGPGGLTDTQYF. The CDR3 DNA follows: TGCAGTGCTAGGGGTCCAGGGGGTCTCACAGATACGCAGTATTTT.

The CDR3 nucleotides read TGTGCCAGCAGCCAAGATACCGCCGGGGGAACCTACCAAGAGACCCAGTACTTC. Amino acid sequence: CASSQDTAGGTYQETQYF. V gene TRBV4-2 combines with J gene TRBJ2-5; D may be TRBD2 (6 bases). The length of the CDR3 is 18 residues. V shed 0 bases and J shed 0 bases, with 17 bases lying between them. Germline CDR1 LGHNA, CDR2 YNFKEQ.

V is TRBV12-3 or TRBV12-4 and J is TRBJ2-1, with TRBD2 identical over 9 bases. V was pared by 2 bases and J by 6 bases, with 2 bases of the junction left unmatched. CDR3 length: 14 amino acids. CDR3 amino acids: CASSLLAGSNEQFF. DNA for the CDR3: TGTGCCAGCAGTTTACTAGCGGGATCCAATGAGCAGTTCTTC.

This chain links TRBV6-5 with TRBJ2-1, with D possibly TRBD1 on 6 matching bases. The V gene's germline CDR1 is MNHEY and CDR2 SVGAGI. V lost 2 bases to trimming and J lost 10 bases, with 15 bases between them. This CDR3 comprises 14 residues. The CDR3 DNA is TGTGCCAGCAGTTACATCGCAGGGGCCGCGGAGCAGTTCTTC. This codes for CASSYIAGAAEQFF.

CDR3 residues: CASSWTGGTGTGELFF. CDR3 nucleotides: TGTGCCAGCAGTTGGACAGGGGGCACGGGAACCGGGGAGCTGTTTTTT. This chain connects TRBV6-5 to TRBJ2-2; 11 nucleotides line up with TRBD1. CDR3 length: 16 residues. Per the germline V gene, CDR1 is MNHEY and CDR2 is SVGAGI. After removal of 4 bases from V and 5 bases from J, the junction contained 6 bases not matched to a gene.

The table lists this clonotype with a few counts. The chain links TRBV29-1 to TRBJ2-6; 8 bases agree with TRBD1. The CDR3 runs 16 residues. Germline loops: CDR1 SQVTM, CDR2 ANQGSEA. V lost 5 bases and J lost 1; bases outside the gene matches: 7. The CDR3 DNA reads TGCAGCGTTATAAGGCAGGGGGCATCTGGGGCCAACGTCCTGACTTTC. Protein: CSVIRQGASGANVLTF.

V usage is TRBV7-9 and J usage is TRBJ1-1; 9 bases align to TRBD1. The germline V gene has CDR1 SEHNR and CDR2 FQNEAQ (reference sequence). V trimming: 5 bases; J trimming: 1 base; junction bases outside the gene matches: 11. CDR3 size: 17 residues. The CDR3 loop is CASSALPPGQGNTEAFF. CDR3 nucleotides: TGTGCCAGCAGCGCACTCCCCCCGGGACAGGGGAACACTGAAGCTTTCTTT. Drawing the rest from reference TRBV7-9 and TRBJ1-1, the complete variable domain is DTGVSQNPRHKITKRGQNVTFRCDPISEHNRLYWYRQTLGQGPEFLTYFQNEAQLEKSRLLSDRFSAERPKGSFSTLEIQRTEQGDSAMYLCASSALPPGQGNTEAFFGQGTRLTVV.

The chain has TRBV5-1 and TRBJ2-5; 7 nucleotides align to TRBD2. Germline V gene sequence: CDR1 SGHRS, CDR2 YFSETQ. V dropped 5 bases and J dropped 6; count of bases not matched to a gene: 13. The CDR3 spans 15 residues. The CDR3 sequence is CASSLPGLPGQTQYF. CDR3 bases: TGCGCCAGCAGTCTACCGGGACTACCCGGACAGACCCAGTACTTC.

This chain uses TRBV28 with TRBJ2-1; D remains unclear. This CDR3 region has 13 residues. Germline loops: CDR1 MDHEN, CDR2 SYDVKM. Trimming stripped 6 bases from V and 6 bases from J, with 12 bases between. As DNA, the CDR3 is TGTGCCAGCAGCCCAGGACGCAGCAATGAGCAGTTCTTC. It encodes CASSPGRSNEQFF.